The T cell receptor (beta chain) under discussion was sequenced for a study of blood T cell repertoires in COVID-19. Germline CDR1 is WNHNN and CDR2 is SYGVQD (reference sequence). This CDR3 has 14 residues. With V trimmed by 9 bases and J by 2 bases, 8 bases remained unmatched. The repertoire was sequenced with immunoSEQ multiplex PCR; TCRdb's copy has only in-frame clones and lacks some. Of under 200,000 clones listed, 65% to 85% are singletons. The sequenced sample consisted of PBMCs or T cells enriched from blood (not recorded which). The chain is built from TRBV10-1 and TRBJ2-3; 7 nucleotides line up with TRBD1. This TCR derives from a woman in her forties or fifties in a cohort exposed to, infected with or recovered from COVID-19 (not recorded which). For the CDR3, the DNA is TGCGCCAGTTCGGGACAGACTTTCACAGATACGCAGTATTTT. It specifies CASSGQTFTDTQYF.